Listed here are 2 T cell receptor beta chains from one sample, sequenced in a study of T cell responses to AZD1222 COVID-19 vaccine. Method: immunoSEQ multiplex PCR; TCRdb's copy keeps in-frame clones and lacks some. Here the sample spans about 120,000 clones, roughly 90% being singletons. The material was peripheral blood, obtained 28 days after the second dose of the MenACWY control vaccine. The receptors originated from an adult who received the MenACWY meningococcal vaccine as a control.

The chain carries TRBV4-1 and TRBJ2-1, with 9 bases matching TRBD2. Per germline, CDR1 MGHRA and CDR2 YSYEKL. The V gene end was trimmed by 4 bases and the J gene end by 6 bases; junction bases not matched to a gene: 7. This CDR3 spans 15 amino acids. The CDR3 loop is CASSLARGRGNEQFF. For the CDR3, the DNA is TGCGCCAGCAGCCTTGCCCGCGGGAGGGGCAATGAGCAGTTCTTC.

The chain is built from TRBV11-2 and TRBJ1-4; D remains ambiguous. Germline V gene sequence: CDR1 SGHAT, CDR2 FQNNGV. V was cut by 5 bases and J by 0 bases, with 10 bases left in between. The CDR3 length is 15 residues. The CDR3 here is CASSPRTATNEKLFF. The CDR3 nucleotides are TGTGCCAGCAGCCCTCGGACGGCAACTAATGAAAAACTGTTTTTT.